A single sample gave rise to the 19 T cell receptor beta chains below, sequenced in a study of T-cell memory formation after mild COVID-19. Each CDR3 protein gets one entry after TCRdb re-called the 5' RACE reads with MiXCR. The table records about 410,000 distinct CDR3 sequences, under 20% of them present only once. Material for sequencing was PBMCs or a T cell subset sorted from them (not recorded which). Source of these receptors: a man between 18 and 35 years old who had mild COVID-19 (a few samples of this study predate the infection). Cell type and time point are not known.

The chain uses TRBV5-4 and TRBJ2-3; D remains ambiguous. Germline loops: CDR1 SGHNT, CDR2 YYREEE (reference sequence). This CDR3 has 14 residues. Trimming left V 4 bases short and J 8 bases short, with 17 bases between. The DNA for the CDR3 is TGTGCCAGCAGCGGGGTAGGACCCCCCGGTACGCAGTATTTT. It specifies CASSGVGPPGTQYF.

This clonotype was found many times. The chain employs TRBV12-3 or TRBV12-4 and TRBJ2-3; D may be TRBD2 (6 bases). V gave up 6 bases and J gave up 3 bases, with 19 bases separating them. This CDR3 has 16 residues. CDR3 protein: CASSLPPGAVTDTQYF. CDR3 in DNA: TGTGCCAGCAGCCTGCCGCCGGGAGCGGTTACAGATACGCAGTATTTT.

The J gene is TRBJ1-1, the V gene TRBV20-1; 7 bases align to TRBD1. CDR1 is DFQATT, CDR2 SNEGSKA, per germline (reference sequence). The V segment lost 1 base and the J segment 0 bases; nucleotides outside the gene matches: 5. The CDR3 spans 15 residues. This chain's CDR3 is CSARGGGRLNTEAFF. The CDR3 nucleotides are TGCAGTGCTAGAGGAGGGGGCAGATTGAACACTGAAGCTTTCTTT.

V and J are TRBV4-3 and TRBJ2-3; 11 bases line up with TRBD2. After removal of 3 bases from V and 0 bases from J, the junction contained 5 bases not matched to a gene. The CDR3 totals 17 residues. In germline, CDR1 is LGHNA, CDR2 YSLEER. CDR3: CASSQSGTSGSTDTQYF. DNA of the CDR3: TGCGCCAGCAGCCAGTCCGGGACTAGCGGAAGCACAGATACGCAGTATTTT.

Concerning this clonotype itself: The germline gene is not matched at one end of the junction; a read error may be the cause. The chain has TRBV7-8 and TRBJ1-5; no clear D gene. The germline V gene encodes CDR1 SGHVS and CDR2 FQNEAQ. The CDR3 loop spans 9 amino acids. Written as DNA, the CDR3 is TGTGCCAGCGGGCCCCCCCTGCATTTT. It codes for CASGPPLHF. Combining the CDR3 with reference TRBV7-8 and TRBJ1-5 gives the whole variable domain GAGVSQSPRYKVAKRGQDVALRCDPISGHVSLFWYQQALGQGPEFLTYFQNEAQLDKSGLPSDRFFAERPEGSVSTLKIQRTQQEDSAVYLCASGPPLHFGDGTRLSIL.

This clonotype was seen more than once but under ten times. The chain recombines TRBV12-3 or TRBV12-4 with TRBJ1-3; 9 bases align to TRBD1. CDR3 length: 18 residues. Trimming took 8 bases from V and 0 from J; bases not matched to a gene: 14. CDR3 region: CASGLNNRGLLSGNTIYF. Here the CDR3 DNA reads TGTGCCAGCGGCCTTAATAACAGGGGGCTCCTCTCTGGAAACACCATATATTTT.

This chain joins TRBV11-2 and TRBJ2-1; D may be TRBD1 or TRBD2 (5 bases each). Between the trimmed V and J ends, which lost 3 bases and 6 bases, there was a span of 15 bases. This CDR3 has 15 amino acids. From germline, CDR1 is SGHAT and CDR2 FQNNGV. Here the CDR3 reads CASSFFGARGNEQFF. In nucleotides, the CDR3 is TGTGCCAGCAGCTTTTTCGGGGCTCGGGGCAATGAGCAGTTCTTC. The whole variable domain, remainder taken from reference TRBV11-2 and TRBJ2-1, is EAGVAQSPRYKIIEKRQSVAFWCNPISGHATLYWYQQILGQGPKLLIQFQNNGVVDDSQLPKDRFSAERLKGVDSTLKIQPAKLEDSAVYLCASSFFGARGNEQFFGPGTRLTVL.

The chain has TRBV4-3 and TRBJ2-4; 12 bases align to TRBD2. Looked up from germline, CDR1 is LGHNA and CDR2 is YSLEER. The CDR3 length is 15 residues. With V trimmed by 1 base and J by 9 bases, 4 bases remained unmatched. The CDR3 coding sequence is TGCGCCAGCAGCCAAGCCCGGACTAGCGGGGCCATTCAGTACTTC. It yields the protein CASSQARTSGAIQYF.

The chain couples TRBV4-3 to TRBJ1-1; TRBD1 agrees at 8 bases. Germline values: CDR1 LGHNA, CDR2 YSLEER. The CDR3 contains 15 residues. The J segment lost 4 bases and the V segment lost 3 bases, leaving 7 bases of the junction unmatched. This chain's CDR3 is CASSQDRAGFTEAFF. Written as DNA, the CDR3 is TGCGCCAGCAGCCAGGACAGGGCTGGGTTCACTGAAGCTTTCTTT.

Only a few counts were recorded for this clonotype. The V call is TRBV10-3, the J call TRBJ2-7; TRBD1 is a possible D gene (5 bases). The germline V and J ends were trimmed by 0 bases and 5 bases, with 11 bases remaining between them. Germline V gene sequence: CDR1 ENHRY, CDR2 SYGVKD. The CDR3 sequence is 14 residues long. The CDR3 sequence is CAISESAGSHEQYV. The DNA for the CDR3 is TGTGCCATCAGTGAGTCGGCAGGGTCCCACGAGCAGTACGTC.

The rearrangement uses TRBV10-3 and TRBJ2-7, with 11 bases matching TRBD1. The CDR3 loop spans 15 amino acids. V trimming: 7 bases; J trimming: 7 bases; junction bases outside the gene matches: 12. The V gene's germline CDR1 is ENHRY and CDR2 SYGVKD. CDR3 nucleotide sequence: TGTGCCATCACCGACCCCGGACAGGGGGCTTGGGAGCAGTACGTC. Its protein is CAITDPGQGAWEQYV.

The J gene is TRBJ1-5, the V gene TRBV5-6; no clear D gene. V shed 1 base and J shed 7 bases, with 6 bases lying between them. The germline gives CDR1 SGHDT, CDR2 YYEEEE. The CDR3 totals 12 residues. The CDR3 spells CASSLLSQPQHF. CDR3 nucleotide sequence: TGTGCCAGCAGCTTGTTATCCCAGCCCCAGCATTTT.

This clonotype was seen repeatedly, ten times or more. V gene TRBV12-3 or TRBV12-4 combines with J gene TRBJ2-3; a weak D match, TRBD2 (5 bases). The CDR3 totals 15 residues. V was pared by 7 bases and J by 5 bases, with 19 bases between. The CDR3 nucleotides read TGTGCCAGCACCACCGGGGATAGCCCGGGAGATACGCAGTATTTT. Translated: CASTTGDSPGDTQYF.

This clonotype was seen a few times. The rearrangement links TRBV12-3 or TRBV12-4 to TRBJ1-1; D gene uncertain. The CDR3 is 13 amino acids. The V and J ends lost 4 bases and 0 bases respectively, with 6 bases between them. The chain's CDR3 is CASSWEMNTEAFF. The CDR3 DNA is TGTGCCAGCAGTTGGGAAATGAACACTGAAGCTTTCTTT.

This clonotype has more than one count but fewer than ten. The rearrangement uses TRBV6-5 and TRBJ1-5; 9 bases are shared with TRBD1. CDR1 and CDR2 from the germline V gene are MNHEY and SVGAGI. The CDR3 loop spans 15 amino acids. Losses at the gene ends were 5 bases for V and 7 bases for J; bases not matched to a gene: 9. The CDR3 sequence: CASSGPGQGQQPQHF. Here the CDR3 DNA reads TGTGCCAGCAGTGGGCCGGGACAGGGTCAGCAGCCCCAGCATTTT.

This clonotype was recorded a few times. The V and J genes are TRBV15 and TRBJ2-7, with D perhaps matching TRBD1 or TRBD2 (5 bases each). The CDR3 spans 14 residues. Trimming removed 0 bases from V and 2 bases from J, with 8 bases in between. Germline V gene data show CDR1 as LNHNV and CDR2 as YYDKDF (reference sequence). CDR3 sequence (DNA): TGTGCCACCAGCAGAGAAACGGGGCCCTACGAGCAGTACTTC. This sequence encodes CATSRETGPYEQYF.

This clonotype turned up a few times. The V call is TRBV15, the J call TRBJ2-2; the D is unclear. CDR3 length: 15 residues. The germline V gene has CDR1 LNHNV and CDR2 YYDKDF (reference sequence). V was trimmed by 0 bases and J by 0 bases, leaving 5 bases between them. The CDR3 bases are TGTGCCACCAGCAGAGATTTAGCGAACACCGGGGAGCTGTTTTTT. Translated: CATSRDLANTGELFF.

This chain joins TRBV6-5 and TRBJ2-5; D is perhaps TRBD1 or TRBD2 (6 bases each). Germline V gene data show CDR1 as MNHEY and CDR2 as SVGAGI. The V end lost 3 bases, the J end lost 5 bases, and 13 bases lay between the germline ends. The length of the CDR3 is 14 residues. CDR3 sequence (DNA): TGTGCCAGCAGTTATCCTGCCGGGGGCGAGACCCAGTACTTC. Protein sequence: CASSYPAGGETQYF.

The rearrangement uses TRBV3-1 and TRBJ2-5, with 15 bases that match TRBD2. Germline trimming cut 6 bases from V and 5 bases from J; bases unmatched to any gene: 19. CDR1 LGHDT and CDR2 YNNKEL come from the germline V gene (reference sequence). This CDR3 comprises 20 residues. The DNA of the CDR3 is TGTGCCAGCAGACAACTTTGGAAAGGACTAGCGGGGGGGCCCGGGGAGACCCAGTACTTC. Translating gives CASRQLWKGLAGGPGETQYF.